This T cell receptor beta chain was found in a study of radiation and T cells in renal cell carcinoma. Regarding the study as a whole: Compared with controls, irradiated tumors had more, larger dominant CDR3 motifs.

This clone appeared a few times. Its antigen is undetermined. Method: immunoSEQ multiplex PCR; TCRdb's copy keeps in-frame clones and lacks some. The table lists 18,000 or so clones, around three fifths of them singletons, with around a third in the top ten. Described treatment: treatment-naive control, cytoreductive nephrectomy. Clear cell pathology was present in this patient's renal cell carcinoma. Control tumors came from a few females and around eleven males, aged roughly 40 to 90. The material was tumor tissue, obtained from a patient whose treatment was nephrectomy without radiotherapy. The clonotype was recovered from a man aged 45-65 years with renal cell carcinoma.

CDR3 residues: CAFSPDNYGYTF. CDR3 in DNA: TGTGCCTTTAGTCCAGATAACTATGGCTACACCTTC. The rearrangement joins TRBV30 to TRBJ1-2, with D uncertain. Trimming stripped 7 bases from V and 1 base from J, with 10 bases between. CDR3 length: 12 amino acids. Per germline, CDR1 GTSNPN and CDR2 SVGIG (reference sequence).